These 23 T cell receptor beta chains share one sample of origin, sequenced in a study of shared clonotypes between healthy human individuals (dated by TCRdb to about 2020). For the CD8 naive samples, CD45RO-negative cells were positively selected for CCR7, yielding a CD45RA+CCR7+ population from which TemRA cells were excluded. Library prep was done by the immunoSEQ multiplex PCR assay. The clones in this table, taken by TCRdb from immuneACCESS, are in-frame only. Not every clone is retained; where verified, under half of the shortfall comes from an unresolved V gene, and the cause of the rest is unknown. Counted in this sample were 550,000 to 650,000 clones; approximately 96% of them appeared once. Less than 0.12% of the sample rests with the top ten. The sample was naive CD8+ T cells sorted from blood. The cell subset or site label of this sample denotes: CD45RA+CCR7+. The receptors here all came from a woman aged 25 to 45 in good health.

The chain combines TRBV27 with TRBJ1-1; D may be TRBD1 (5 bases). The length of the CDR3 is 13 residues. Trimming stripped 5 bases from V and 6 bases from J, with 13 bases between. CDR1 MNHEY and CDR2 SMNVEV come from the germline V gene (reference sequence). In nucleotides, the CDR3 is TGTGCCAGCAGTCTCTCAATGGGACCTGAAGCTTTCTTT. Translating gives CASSLSMGPEAFF.

The chain carries TRBV28 and TRBJ2-7; unclear D gene. CDR3 length: 16 amino acids. Germline V lookup: CDR1 MDHEN, CDR2 SYDVKM. The V end was cut by 1 base, the J end by 0 bases, with 13 bases between. CDR3 nucleotide sequence: TGTGCCAGCAGTTTATTAGCAGAGACGAGCTCCTACGAGCAGTACTTC. This encodes CASSLLAETSSYEQYF.

This chain links TRBV7-6 with TRBJ1-1, with D perhaps matching TRBD1 (5 bases). V was cut by 5 bases and J by 1 base, with 17 bases left in between. Germline-derived CDR1 and CDR2 are SGHVS and FNYEAQ. This CDR3 comprises 16 residues. The CDR3 bases are TGTGCCAGCAGCGGGGGACTTAATTCCAGGAACACTGAAGCTTTCTTT. Protein sequence: CASSGGLNSRNTEAFF.

The V and J genes are TRBV7-3 and TRBJ2-1; 10 bases are a match to TRBD1. The CDR3 length is 13 residues. Germline CDR1 is SGHTA and CDR2 is FQGTGA. V lost 5 bases and J lost 8; bases outside the gene matches: 3. The CDR3, as DNA: TGTGCCAGCAGCCAAGACAGGGGGCATGAGCAGTTCTTC. Translating gives CASSQDRGHEQFF.

V is TRBV28 and J is TRBJ2-4; 8 nucleotides agree with TRBD1. The CDR3 loop spans 14 amino acids. J gave up 4 bases and V 4 bases, and 3 bases lay outside the gene matches. Germline V gene lookup returns CDR1 MDHEN and CDR2 SYDVKM. The CDR3 DNA is TGTGCCAGCAGTTCTGGACAGGGAAAAAACATTCAGTACTTC. The encoded protein is CASSSGQGKNIQYF.

This chain connects TRBV7-7 to TRBJ2-2; D is perhaps TRBD1 or TRBD2 (6 bases each). This CDR3 comprises 15 residues. CDR1 and CDR2 (germline): SSHAT, FNYEAQ (reference sequence). The ends were cut back, 3 bases at V and 6 bases at J, with 14 bases in the middle. The DNA for the CDR3 is TGTGCCAGCAGCTTCGAGGGGGGATCGTCCGGGGAGCTGTTTTTT. Amino acid sequence: CASSFEGGSSGELFF. Combining the CDR3 with reference TRBV7-7 and TRBJ2-2 gives the whole variable domain GAGVSQSPRYKVTKRGQDVTLRCDPISSHATLYWYQQALGQGPEFLTYFNYEAQPDKSGLPSDRFSAERPEGSISTLTIQRTEQRDSAMYRCASSFEGGSSGELFFGEGSRLTVL.

The chain combines TRBV11-2 with TRBJ2-7; no firm D call. There are 12 residues in the CDR3. From germline, CDR1 is SGHAT and CDR2 FQNNGV. V lost 2 bases to trimming and J lost 6 bases, with 8 bases between them. Written as DNA, the CDR3 is TGTGCCAGCAGCTTATGGGTCCGCGAGCAGTACTTC. This codes for CASSLWVREQYF.

The gene calls are TRBV27 and TRBJ2-7, with D perhaps matching TRBD2 (6 bases). Germline CDR1 reads MNHEY; CDR2 reads SMNVEV (reference sequence). Between the trimmed V and J ends, which lost 5 bases and 0 bases, there was a span of 8 bases. CDR3 length equals 13 residues. The CDR3 loop reads CASSAGSSYEQYF. In DNA form, the CDR3 reads TGTGCCAGCAGTGCGGGGTCCTCCTACGAGCAGTACTTC.

This sequence joins TRBV10-3 and TRBJ2-7, with 9 bases that match TRBD1. CDR1 and CDR2 from the germline V gene are ENHRY and SYGVKD. This CDR3 is built from 13 residues. The CDR3 sequence is CATAGTGIYEQYF. CDR3 DNA sequence: TGTGCAACCGCGGGGACAGGGATCTACGAGCAGTACTTC.

This chain links TRBV5-5 with TRBJ2-2; D remains unclear. Trimming shortened V by 4 bases and J by 4 bases, and 5 bases separated the two germline ends. CDR1 and CDR2 from the germline V gene are SGHKS and YYEKEE (reference sequence). This CDR3 comprises 12 residues. CDR3 sequence: CASSLTTGELFF. For the CDR3, the DNA is TGTGCCAGCAGCCTAACCACCGGGGAGCTGTTTTTT.

V usage is TRBV19 and J usage is TRBJ2-7; 8 bases align to TRBD2. The germline gives CDR1 LNHDA, CDR2 SQIVND (reference sequence). Unmatched junction bases numbered 10, after V lost 5 bases and J lost 1 base. The CDR3 covers 16 residues. The CDR3 DNA is TGTGCCAGTAGTGGGCCCGAGCGGGAGCCGTCCTACGAGCAGTACTTC. Translation: CASSGPEREPSYEQYF.

The V and J genes are TRBV4-1 and TRBJ1-5, with unresolved D. In germline, CDR1 is MGHRA, CDR2 YSYEKL. CDR3 size: 17 residues. The V end lost 0 bases, the J end lost 3 bases, and 15 bases lay between the germline ends. The CDR3 coding sequence is TGCGCCAGCAGCCAAGAGGCTGCGGGTTCGGCCAATCAGCCCCAGCATTTT. Encoded protein: CASSQEAAGSANQPQHF.

V and J are TRBV2 and TRBJ1-5; weak D call: TRBD1 (5 bases). CDR3 length: 14 amino acids. Germline lookup yields CDR1 SNHLY and CDR2 FYNNEI. The ends were cut back, 8 bases at V and 4 bases at J, with 15 bases in the middle. This CDR3 is CASSRLGENQPQHF. The DNA of the CDR3 is TGTGCCAGCTCCCGGTTGGGGGAAAATCAGCCCCAGCATTTT.

J is TRBJ2-7 and V is TRBV28; tentative D call: TRBD1 (5 bases). Per the germline V gene, CDR1 is MDHEN and CDR2 is SYDVKM. Trimming cost V 6 bases and J 5 bases, with 17 bases left between them. The CDR3 covers 14 residues. CDR3 region: CASSYVSGSDEQYF. CDR3 DNA sequence: TGTGCCAGCAGCTACGTTTCAGGGTCGGACGAGCAGTACTTC.

This clone has only a few counts. The chain recombines TRBV27 with TRBJ1-5; D may be TRBD1 (5 bases). The CDR3 sequence is 15 residues long. V dropped 5 bases and J dropped 0 bases, with 11 bases sitting between them. CDR1 MNHEY and CDR2 SMNVEV come from the germline V gene (reference sequence). CDR3 region: CASSQDRNSNQPQHF. In DNA, the CDR3 is TGTGCCAGCAGTCAAGACAGAAATAGCAATCAGCCCCAGCATTTT.

The V and J genes are TRBV6-6 and TRBJ2-7; unclear D gene. The CDR3 is made up of 13 amino acids. Trimming took off 5 bases at V and 5 bases at J, with 13 bases between the two ends. Germline V CDR1 and CDR2: MNHNY, SVGAGI (reference sequence). CDR3 DNA: TGTGCCAGCAGTGACAATGGTGGGGACGAGCAGTACTTC. Amino acid sequence: CASSDNGGDEQYF.

Details on this clone: Mismatch with germline at one junction end may stem from a read error. In DNA, the CDR3 is TGTGCCAGCAGTCTACTAGCGGCCTCCTCCGAGCAGTACTTC. It codes for CASSLLAASSEQYF. The chain joins TRBV6-5 to TRBJ2-7; 8 bases map to TRBD2. Germline-derived CDR1 and CDR2 are MNHEY and SVGAGI. The CDR3 sequence is 14 residues long.

The chain is built from TRBV11-1 and TRBJ2-1; D call uncertain. Looked up from germline, CDR1 is SGHAT and CDR2 is FQDESV (reference sequence). This CDR3 is built from 16 residues. Between the trimmed V and J ends, which lost 5 bases and 0 bases, there was a span of 14 bases. This CDR3 is CASSPLVRVSYNEQFF. The CDR3 bases are TGTGCCAGCAGCCCTTTAGTACGGGTCTCCTACAATGAGCAGTTCTTC.

The genes are TRBV28 and TRBJ2-7, with D possibly matching TRBD1 (5 bases). The CDR3 covers 13 residues. Trimming cost V 3 bases and J 3 bases, with 9 bases left between them. Germline-derived CDR1 and CDR2 are MDHEN and SYDVKM. CDR3 residues: CASSLMDNYEQYF. CDR3 nucleotides: TGTGCCAGCAGTTTGATGGACAACTACGAGCAGTACTTC.

The chain recombines TRBV4-1 with TRBJ1-5; D is ambiguous. Between the trimmed V and J ends, which lost 4 bases and 7 bases, there was a span of 17 bases. The germline CDR1 and CDR2 sequences are MGHRA and YSYEKL. The CDR3 sequence is 15 residues long. The CDR3 loop reads CASSPEAAGRQPQHF. The CDR3 coding sequence is TGCGCCAGCAGCCCCGAGGCGGCAGGAAGGCAGCCCCAGCATTTT.

The chain couples TRBV21-1 to TRBJ2-7; no check of the table's D call, TRBD2, against the DNA was made. TRBV21-1 is a pseudogene locus. The CDR3 loop spans 16 amino acids. CDR3 sequence: CASSKEKAGAPYEQYF. CDR3 DNA: TGTGCCAGCAGCAAAGAGAAAGCGGGAGCCCCATACGAGCAGTACTTC.

The rearrangement uses TRBV27 and TRBJ2-7; D gene unclear. This CDR3 region has 13 residues. V was pared by 2 bases and J by 7 bases, with 12 bases between. CDR1 and CDR2 (germline): MNHEY, SMNVEV (reference sequence). CDR3 sequence reads: CASSLGVNEEQYF. DNA for the CDR3: TGTGCCAGCAGTTTAGGGGTCAATGAAGAGCAGTACTTC.

V is TRBV2 and J is TRBJ2-1; possibly TRBD1 for D (5 bases). This CDR3 is built from 12 residues. With 2 bases removed from V and 10 bases from J, the gap between germline ends came to 9 bases. Germline loops: CDR1 SNHLY, CDR2 FYNNEI. The chain's CDR3 is CASSETRQEQFF. The CDR3 DNA reads TGTGCCAGCAGTGAAACCCGACAGGAGCAGTTCTTC.